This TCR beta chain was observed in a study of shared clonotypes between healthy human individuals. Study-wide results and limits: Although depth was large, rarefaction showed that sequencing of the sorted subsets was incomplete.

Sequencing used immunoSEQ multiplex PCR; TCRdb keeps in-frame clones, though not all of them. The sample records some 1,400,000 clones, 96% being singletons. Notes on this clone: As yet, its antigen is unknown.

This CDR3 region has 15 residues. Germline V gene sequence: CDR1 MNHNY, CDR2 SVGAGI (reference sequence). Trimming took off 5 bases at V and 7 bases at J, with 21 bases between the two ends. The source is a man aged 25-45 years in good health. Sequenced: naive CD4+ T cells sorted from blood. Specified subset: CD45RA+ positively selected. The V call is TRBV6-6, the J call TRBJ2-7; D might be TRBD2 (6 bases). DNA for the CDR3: TGTGCCAGCAGTACTCCATACGGAGGGCGCTATGAGCAGTACTTC. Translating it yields CASSTPYGGRYEQYF.